The present entry profiles one T cell receptor beta chain with its context. Its antigen is as yet unknown. The hyperthyroidism patients had all been newly diagnosed, and their disease duration was under 2 months. Their ages ranged from 18 to 65 years. These data originate in a study of T cells in Graves' hyperthyroidism and ophthalmopathy. Study-wide points: Most clonotypes that expanded in the thyroid above 0.001 also showed up in blood. A median about 6.2 months before onset, the model predicted ophthalmopathy.

Researchers took RNA transcripts and amplified the TCR beta CDR3 regions from them. With the HTBI primer set, the TCR CDR3 went through a first round of RT-PCR. Using its own MiXCR run on the multiplex PCR reads, TCRdb lists one record per CDR3 protein. Of about 540,000 distinct CDR3 sequences listed, roughly 50% are singletons. The sample comprised peripheral blood or thyroid tissue (not recorded which). The TCR comes from a woman younger than 30 with Graves' hyperthyroidism.

The CDR3 DNA reads as TGTGCCAGCAGCACGAGGGTCAATGAGCAGTTCTTC. Residues: CASSTRVNEQFF. This chain links TRBV7-2 with TRBJ2-7, with D maybe TRBD2 (5 bases). The DNA end lines up better with TRBJ2-1; the J call may be wrong. Germline assignment: CDR1 SGHTA and CDR2 FQGNSA. The CDR3 has 12 residues.